Shown below are 22 T cell receptor beta chains from a single sample sequenced in a study of T cells expressing NK-cell markers. TCRdb reprocessed the 5' RACE reads and keeps a single row for each CDR3 protein, giving no DNA. This sample's clone table lists a few hundred thousand distinct CDR3 sequences. The sample comprised blood T cells: a sorted CD56 or NKG2C T cell subset, CD4+ or CD8+ T cells, or bulk PBMC T cells (not recorded which). The source is a man between 18 and 69 years old in good health.

This chain links TRBV28 with TRBJ1-1. The CDR3 sequence is 15 residues long. Germline assignment: CDR1 MDHEN and CDR2 SYDVKM. Here the CDR3 reads CASSLLLQQNTEAFF.

The V gene is TRBV29-1, the J gene TRBJ1-5; the D call of TRBD1 rests on TCRdb alone, since no DNA is present to check it. Per germline, CDR1 SQVTM and CDR2 ANQGSEA. There are 14 residues in the CDR3. Here the CDR3 reads CSALRRTGGQPQHF.

This sequence joins TRBV29-1 and TRBJ1-5; TCRdb reports TRBD1, a call that lacks DNA to check it against. This CDR3 has 13 amino acids. CDR1 is SQVTM, CDR2 ANQGSEA, per germline. CDR3 in amino acids: CSVGQRGNQPQHF.

The V and J genes are TRBV11-2 and TRBJ2-7; checking the TCRdb D call of TRBD1 is not possible without DNA. Germline lookup yields CDR1 SGHAT and CDR2 FQNNGV. The CDR3 has 18 residues. This CDR3 is CASSLEHRDRGRKYEQYF.

V is TRBV27 and J is TRBJ1-2; TCRdb outputs TRBD1, but without DNA this stays unchecked. The CDR3 consists of 14 residues. Germline V gene sequence: CDR1 MNHEY, CDR2 SMNVEV (reference sequence). The CDR3 loop is CASSSGQANYGYTF.

The chain couples TRBV28 to TRBJ2-1. The germline V gene has CDR1 MDHEN and CDR2 SYDVKM. The CDR3 loop spans 12 amino acids. The chain's CDR3 is CASSFLSLEQFF.

The rearrangement joins TRBV6-1 to TRBJ2-2; the TCRdb D gene call, TRBD1, has no DNA to confirm it. CDR3 size: 15 residues. Germline V gene lookup returns CDR1 MNHNS and CDR2 SASEGT. CDR3: CASSAQGLDVGELFF.

The rearrangement uses TRBV30 and TRBJ2-6; without DNA, the TCRdb call of TRBD1 cannot be checked. The CDR3 totals 14 residues. Germline-derived CDR1 and CDR2 are GTSNPN and SVGIG (reference sequence). The chain's CDR3 is CAFQGGSGANVLTF.

This sequence joins TRBV7-9 and TRBJ2-1. Germline V CDR1 and CDR2: SEHNR, FQNEAQ (reference sequence). This CDR3 contains 14 residues. The CDR3 sequence: CASSLDYLYNEQFF. Filled out from reference TRBV7-9 and TRBJ2-1, the complete variable domain reads DTGVSQNPRHKITKRGQNVTFRCDPISEHNRLYWYRQTLGQGPEFLTYFQNEAQLEKSRLLSDRFSAERPKGSFSTLEIQRTEQGDSAMYLCASSLDYLYNEQFFGPGTRLTVL.

The CDR3 loop reads CATSREVSGQLIQYF. The V gene is TRBV15, the J gene TRBJ2-5; TCRdb returns TRBD1, unconfirmable since there is no DNA. The germline CDR1 and CDR2 sequences are LNHNV and YYDKDF (reference sequence). This CDR3 comprises 15 residues.

The chain combines TRBV7-6 with TRBJ2-5; no DNA is available, so the TRBD1 call from TCRdb remains unchecked. CDR3 length: 14 amino acids. Germline CDR1 and CDR2: SGHVS and FNYEAQ. This CDR3 is CASSLDRGLETQYF.

The gene calls are TRBV7-2 and TRBJ1-2. The V gene's germline CDR1 is SGHTA and CDR2 FQGNSA. The CDR3 totals 16 residues. The CDR3 sequence: CASSLASGQPGSGYTF.

The rearrangement uses TRBV7-8 and TRBJ1-2; TCRdb's D call, TRBD1, is unchecked because there is no DNA. Per germline, CDR1 SGHVS and CDR2 FQNEAQ. This CDR3 region has 15 residues. The CDR3 sequence: CASSLVPGINYGYTF.

The J gene is TRBJ2-3, the V gene TRBV3-1; TCRdb's D call of TRBD2 is untestable without DNA. Germline values: CDR1 LGHDT, CDR2 YNNKEL (reference sequence). The CDR3 is 17 residues long. The CDR3 sequence is CASSQDRASGAGATQYF.

The chain recombines TRBV30 with TRBJ2-7. The CDR3 consists of 12 residues. The germline gives CDR1 GTSNPN, CDR2 SVGIG (reference sequence). CDR3 residues: CAWRDSPHEQYF.

The J gene is TRBJ1-2, the V gene TRBV28; TCRdb indicates TRBD1, and absent DNA this call remains unverified. Germline V gene sequence: CDR1 MDHEN, CDR2 SYDVKM. This CDR3 comprises 13 residues. The CDR3 protein is CATYSWGLSGYTF.

This chain joins TRBV6-1 and TRBJ2-1. The CDR3 totals 16 residues. Germline assignment: CDR1 MNHNS and CDR2 SASEGT. CDR3 in amino acids: CASIDLRGDSYNEQFF.

This chain links TRBV7-2 with TRBJ2-3; TCRdb proposes TRBD2, but this gene call is untestable without DNA. Germline values: CDR1 SGHTA, CDR2 FQGNSA. The CDR3 covers 15 residues. The CDR3 reads CASSSRLARTDTQYF.

The chain is built from TRBV12-3 or TRBV12-4 and TRBJ2-3; TCRdb indicates TRBD2, and absent DNA this call remains unverified. This CDR3 contains 13 residues. Here the CDR3 reads CASGTSPTDTQYF.

V gene TRBV4-2 combines with J gene TRBJ2-1; TCRdb designates TRBD2, a call that cannot be tested without DNA. The CDR3 extends over 16 amino acids. The germline V gene has CDR1 LGHNA and CDR2 YNFKEQ. CDR3 protein: CASSQEGSGGAAEQFF.

The V gene is TRBV9, the J gene TRBJ1-1; TCRdb calls TRBD1, which cannot be checked without DNA. Germline V gives CDR1 SGDLS, CDR2 YYNGEE. This CDR3 region has 14 residues. CDR3 amino acids: CASSVGQGPLGAFF.

The V and J genes are TRBV7-6 and TRBJ1-1; TCRdb's assignment of TRBD1 cannot be checked, as there is no DNA. The CDR3 contains 13 residues. Per germline, CDR1 SGHVS and CDR2 FNYEAQ. This CDR3 is CASSRTGNTEAFF.